This T cell receptor (beta chain) appears in the sequencing data of a study of cytomegalovirus exposure and HLA in healthy donors. Study summary: Prior work identified 120 million or so unique TCR beta sequences in some 180 million T cells.

The PCR contained 60 Vbeta and 13 Jbeta primers. Clones were sequenced by immunoSEQ multiplex PCR, and TCRdb holds only the in-frame ones, with some missing. The sample consists of 70,000 to 95,000 clones, about three fifths of them appearing once. The CDR3 runs to 14 residues. Germline V gene lookup returns CDR1 SGHNT and CDR2 YYREEE (reference sequence). Trimming shortened V by 3 bases and J by 1 base, and 8 bases separated the two germline ends. The rearrangement joins TRBV5-4 to TRBJ2-1; tentatively, D is TRBD2 (5 bases). The TCR comes from a woman aged 30 to 39 in good health and CMV-seropositive. Sequencing used PBMCs. The CDR3 bases are TGTGCCAGCAGCTCCGGGATTTCCTACAATGAGCAGTTCTTC. As protein: CASSSGISYNEQFF.